A single sample is the source of the 8 T cell receptor beta chains below, sequenced in a study of blood T cells in healthy people across ages. A second about 7 to 12 cycle PCR used barcoded and J-beta primers. One entry per CDR3 protein, called by TCRdb with MiXCR from the 5' RACE reads. This table holds 1.4 million or so distinct CDR3 sequences, approximately 43% found once. The sample consisted of blood. The source is a young woman in good health.

This clonotype was observed a handful of times. This chain uses TRBV6-6 with TRBJ1-6, with a weak D call TRBD1 (5 bases). Germline CDR1 and CDR2: MNHNY and SVGAGI (reference sequence). The length of the CDR3 is 15 residues. V shed 4 bases and J shed 7 bases, with 14 bases lying between them. The CDR3 nucleotides read TGTGCCAGCAGTTTTATCCGGGACGGAAATTCACCCCTCCACTTT. Its protein product is CASSFIRDGNSPLHF.

The chain links TRBV4-2 to TRBJ2-5, with unresolved D. Germline CDR1 and CDR2: LGHNA and YNFKEQ. This CDR3 is 14 amino acids long. V was trimmed by 0 bases and J by 11 bases, leaving 16 bases between them. The DNA of the CDR3 is TGTGCCAGCAGCCAAGACCCTCACTACAATGAGCAGTACTTC. Protein product: CASSQDPHYNEQYF.

This clonotype has only a few counts. The chain links TRBV21-1 to TRBJ2-6. TRBV21-1 is a pseudogene segment. CDR3 size: 20 residues. The CDR3 protein is CASSKENGSKTVGGANVLTF. For the CDR3, the DNA is TGTGCCAGCAGCAAGGAGAACGGCAGTAAAACTGTAGGTGGGGCCAACGTCCTGACTTTC.

This clonotype was detected ten times or more. The chain carries TRBV18 and TRBJ2-3, with D tentatively TRBD2 (5 bases). CDR1 is KGHSH and CDR2 is LQKENI in the germline V gene. V lost 8 bases, J lost 2 bases, and 14 bases lay in between. This CDR3 is built from 14 residues. For the CDR3, the DNA is TGTGCCAGCAGCCCCGGAGGCTCCACAGATACGCAGTATTTT. Translation gives CASSPGGSTDTQYF.

This sequence joins TRBV12-3 or TRBV12-4 and TRBJ1-4; the match to TRBD1 covers 8 bases. J was trimmed by 5 bases and V by 6 bases; bases with no gene match: 8. The CDR3 has 15 residues. The CDR3 coding sequence is TGTGCCAGCAGCAAAACCGGGACAGGAAATGAAAAACTGTTTTTT. The encoded protein is CASSKTGTGNEKLFF.

The table lists this clonotype with a count of one. The chain couples TRBV6-5 to TRBJ2-5, with 7 bases identical to TRBD1. The DNA end is a closer match to TRBJ2-7, so the J assignment may be wrong. The CDR3 extends over 14 amino acids. Germline V gene data show CDR1 as MNHEY and CDR2 as SVGAGI. In nucleotides, the CDR3 is TGTGCCAGCAGTACTTTCAAGGGGGCGGGCGAGCAGTACTTC. Encoded protein: CASSTFKGAGEQYF.

This clonotype was counted between two and nine times. J is TRBJ2-5 and V is TRBV12-3 or TRBV12-4; TRBD1 matches at 8 bases. CDR3 length equals 15 residues. With 3 bases clipped from V and 5 bases from J, the junction kept 8 bases outside the gene matches. This CDR3 reads CASSFRTGWGETQYF. The CDR3 DNA sequence: TGTGCCAGCAGTTTCCGGACAGGGTGGGGGGAGACCCAGTACTTC.

The chain joins TRBV20-1 to TRBJ2-7; no reliable D call. The CDR3 runs 17 residues. From germline, CDR1 is DFQATT and CDR2 SNEGSKA (reference sequence). Trimming pared 0 bases from V and 2 bases from J, leaving 20 bases between. CDR3 coding DNA: TGCAGTGCTAGAGATCTAGGCAGGATAATGTTAACCTACGAGCAGTACTTC. This translates into CSARDLGRIMLTYEQYF.